The 2 T cell receptor beta chains below were found in one sample sequenced in a study of neurological immune-mediated disorders. Described time point: technical triplicate 2. In TCRdb, the 5' RACE reads were re-called with MiXCR into one record per CDR3 protein. The data show more than 50,000 distinct CDR3 sequences, approximately 25% seen once. Sample: PBMCs. The receptors derive from a man in his fifties or sixties with HTLV-1-associated myelopathy (HAM/TSP).

This clonotype was detected ten times or more. The chain carries TRBV7-3 and TRBJ2-1; 8 bases line up with TRBD2. CDR1 SGHTA and CDR2 FQGTGA come from the germline V gene. The J segment lost 5 bases and the V segment lost 5 bases, leaving 8 bases of the junction unmatched. This CDR3 is built from 15 residues. The CDR3 DNA follows: TGTGCCAGCAGCCGAACTAGCGGACCTAACAATGAGCAGTTCTTC. Protein: CASSRTSGPNNEQFF. The full variable domain, its missing parts supplied by reference TRBV7-3 and TRBJ2-1, is GAGVSQTPSNKVTEKGKYVELRCDPISGHTALYWYRQSLGQGPEFLIYFQGTGAADDSGLPNDRFFAVRPEGSVSTLKIQRTERGDSAVYLCASSRTSGPNNEQFFGPGTRLTVL.

At least ten counts were recorded for this clonotype. The J gene is TRBJ1-1, the V gene TRBV19; D gene ambiguous. Trimming stripped 3 bases from V and 1 base from J, with 3 bases between. The CDR3 consists of 12 residues. CDR1 is LNHDA, CDR2 SQIVND, per germline (reference sequence). The CDR3 DNA follows: TGTGCCAGTAGTATCCAGAACACTGAAGCTTTCTTT. Translation gives CASSIQNTEAFF.